The 15 T cell receptor beta chains below all came from one sample that was sequenced in a study of blood T cell repertoires in COVID-19. Only in-frame clones appear in the TCRdb table, and some are missing; sequencing was by immunoSEQ multiplex PCR. The sample lists under 200,000 clones, roughly 87% occurring once. The sample taken for sequencing was PBMCs or T cells enriched from blood (not recorded which). These receptors originate from a woman in her fifties or sixties who had recovered from COVID-19.

This chain joins TRBV19 and TRBJ1-4; 8 bases agree with TRBD1. The V gene end was trimmed by 3 bases and the J gene end by 8 bases; junction bases not matched to a gene: 8. From germline, CDR1 is LNHDA and CDR2 SQIVND (reference sequence). CDR3 length: 15 residues. The CDR3 reads CASSIGGTGWEKLFF. The CDR3 region has the DNA TGTGCCAGTAGTATTGGCGGGACAGGTTGGGAAAAACTGTTTTTT.

The genes are TRBV19 and TRBJ2-7, with a weak D call TRBD1 (6 bases). V gave up 7 bases and J gave up 10 bases, with 17 bases separating them. CDR1 is LNHDA and CDR2 is SQIVND in the germline V gene (reference sequence). The CDR3 is 12 amino acids. The CDR3 DNA sequence: TGTGCCAGTACTAACCCCCAGGGGACACAGTACTTC. Translating gives CASTNPQGTQYF.

The CDR3, as DNA: TGTGCCAGCAGCCAAGCGGGAGGACACAATGAGCAGTTCTTC. Protein sequence: CASSQAGGHNEQFF. V and J are TRBV7-3 and TRBJ2-1; 9 positions agree with TRBD2. J was trimmed by 5 bases and V by 5 bases; bases with no gene match: 4. The CDR3 consists of 14 residues. Germline CDR1 SGHTA, CDR2 FQGTGA. The complete variable domain, with remaining parts taken from reference TRBV7-3 and TRBJ2-1, reads GAGVSQTPSNKVTEKGKYVELRCDPISGHTALYWYRQSLGQGPEFLIYFQGTGAADDSGLPNDRFFAVRPEGSVSTLKIQRTERGDSAVYLCASSQAGGHNEQFFGPGTRLTVL.

In its sample, this clone was seen once. The chain couples TRBV5-5 to TRBJ1-5; D possibly corresponds to TRBD1 (6 bases). CDR1 and CDR2 from the germline V gene are SGHKS and YYEKEE (reference sequence). CDR3 size: 15 residues. Trimming cost V 0 bases and J 3 bases, with 10 bases left between them. As DNA, the CDR3 is TGTGCCAGCAGCTTGGGGACAGCTTACAATCAGCCCCAGCATTTT. Translation: CASSLGTAYNQPQHF. Full variable domain (missing parts from reference TRBV5-5 and TRBJ1-5): DAGVTQSPTHLIKTRGQQVTLRCSPISGHKSVSWYQQVLGQGPQFIFQYYEKEERGRGNFPDRFSARQFPNYSSELNVNALLLGDSALYLCASSLGTAYNQPQHFGDGTRLSIL.

V is TRBV28 and J is TRBJ1-1; D not certain. CDR3 length: 14 residues. Germline V CDR1 and CDR2: MDHEN, SYDVKM. With 2 bases removed from V and 11 bases from J, the gap between germline ends came to 18 bases. The CDR3 loop is CASSLRTERSRAFF. The CDR3 coding sequence is TGTGCCAGCAGTTTAAGAACAGAAAGAAGTCGGGCTTTCTTT.

The J gene is TRBJ1-2, the V gene TRBV19, with D possibly TRBD1 on 6 matching bases. Trimming left V 10 bases short and J 3 bases short, with 21 bases between. Germline values: CDR1 LNHDA, CDR2 SQIVND (reference sequence). CDR3 size: 15 residues. The CDR3: CATKISGKGDYGYTF. The CDR3 nucleotides are TGTGCCACCAAGATCTCAGGGAAGGGGGACTATGGCTACACCTTC.

There are a few counts of this clone. V usage is TRBV6-5 and J usage is TRBJ2-7, with D perhaps TRBD1 (5 bases). With 5 bases removed from V and 3 bases from J, the gap between germline ends came to 8 bases. CDR1 is MNHEY, CDR2 SVGAGI, per germline. The CDR3 covers 12 residues. CDR3 nucleotides: TGTGCCAGCAGTCAGGACAACTACGAGCAGTACTTC. This sequence encodes CASSQDNYEQYF.

The chain is built from TRBV14 and TRBJ1-1; perhaps TRBD1 as D (6 bases). CDR1 is SGHDN and CDR2 is FVKESK in the germline V gene. The length of the CDR3 is 13 residues. The V end was cut by 3 bases, the J end by 8 bases, with 13 bases between. The CDR3 bases are TGTGCCAGCAGCCATTCCGGGACACCCGAAGCTTTCTTT. Translating it yields CASSHSGTPEAFF.

This chain joins TRBV4-1 and TRBJ2-1; D unresolved. From germline, CDR1 is MGHRA and CDR2 YSYEKL. CDR3 size: 13 residues. V was cut by 7 bases and J by 6 bases, with 13 bases left in between. The chain's CDR3 is CASKEPRSNEQFF. In DNA form, the CDR3 reads TGCGCCAGCAAAGAACCCAGGTCCAATGAGCAGTTCTTC.

This chain connects TRBV4-2 to TRBJ1-2, with D uncertain. The CDR3 consists of 15 residues. Trimming took off 1 base at V and 6 bases at J, with 15 bases between the two ends. Germline assignment: CDR1 LGHNA and CDR2 YNFKEQ. The CDR3 DNA reads TGTGCCAGCAGCCAAGGAGATACTCACACTAATGGCTACACCTTC. Residues: CASSQGDTHTNGYTF.

There are a few counts of this clone. The chain recombines TRBV19 with TRBJ1-4; no firm D call. V was clipped by 7 bases and J by 4 bases, with 13 bases between them. This CDR3 comprises 14 residues. Germline V gene data show CDR1 as LNHDA and CDR2 as SQIVND (reference sequence). CDR3 DNA: TGTGCCAGTATGGGAGGGCTCGGTAATGAAAAACTGTTTTTT. The encoded protein is CASMGGLGNEKLFF.

CDR3 DNA sequence: TGTGCCAGTGCCCTCGACGACGGGGGGTACACAGATACGCAGTATTTT. Encoded protein: CASALDDGGYTDTQYF. The chain couples TRBV19 to TRBJ2-3, with 7 bases matching TRBD2. Germline CDR1 LNHDA, CDR2 SQIVND (reference sequence). This CDR3 has 16 residues. V gave up 8 bases and J gave up 2 bases; unmatched junction bases: 13.

The gene calls are TRBV7-6 and TRBJ1-3, with 9 bases that match TRBD1. Germline CDR1 and CDR2: SGHVS and FNYEAQ. Trimming at V came to 3 bases and at J to 8 bases, leaving 8 bases not matched to a gene. This CDR3 spans 15 amino acids. This chain's CDR3 is CASSLGTGNWDTIYF. The CDR3 DNA sequence: TGTGCCAGCAGCTTGGGGACAGGGAATTGGGACACCATATATTTT.

V is TRBV2 and J is TRBJ2-5, with 8 bases that match TRBD1. The CDR3 runs to 15 residues. CDR1 and CDR2 (germline): SNHLY, FYNNEI. With V trimmed by 5 bases and J by 2 bases, 7 bases remained unmatched. CDR3 in amino acids: CASSKQGGLQETQYF. CDR3 nucleotide sequence: TGTGCCAGCAGTAAACAGGGGGGCCTACAAGAGACCCAGTACTTC.

The J gene is TRBJ2-7, the V gene TRBV6-6, with TRBD2 matching 13 bases. After removal of 5 bases from V and 5 bases from J, the junction contained 3 bases not matched to a gene. The germline V gene encodes CDR1 MNHNY and CDR2 SVGAGI (reference sequence). The CDR3 is made up of 14 amino acids. CDR3 in DNA: TGTGCCAGCAGTCCGGGACTAGCGGGAAACGAGCAGTACTTC. This gives the protein CASSPGLAGNEQYF.